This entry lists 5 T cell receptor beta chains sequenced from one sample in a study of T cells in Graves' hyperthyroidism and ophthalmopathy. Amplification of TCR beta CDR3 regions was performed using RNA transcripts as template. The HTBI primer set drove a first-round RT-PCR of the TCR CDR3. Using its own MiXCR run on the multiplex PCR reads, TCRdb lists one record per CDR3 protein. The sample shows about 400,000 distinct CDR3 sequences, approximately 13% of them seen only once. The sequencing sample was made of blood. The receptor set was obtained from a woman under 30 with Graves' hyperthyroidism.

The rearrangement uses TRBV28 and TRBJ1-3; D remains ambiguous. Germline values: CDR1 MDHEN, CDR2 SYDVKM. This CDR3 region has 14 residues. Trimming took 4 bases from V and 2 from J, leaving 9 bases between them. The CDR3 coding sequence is TGTGCCAGCAGTTCCCTCGGAGCTGGAAACACCATATATTTT. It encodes CASSSLGAGNTIYF.

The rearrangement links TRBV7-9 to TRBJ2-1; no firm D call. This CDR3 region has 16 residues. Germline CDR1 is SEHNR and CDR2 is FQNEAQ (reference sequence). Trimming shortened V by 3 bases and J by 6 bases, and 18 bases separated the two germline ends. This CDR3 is CASSFIGLNHCNEQFF. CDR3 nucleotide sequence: TGTGCCAGCAGCTTTATCGGCCTCAACCATTGCAATGAGCAGTTCTTC.

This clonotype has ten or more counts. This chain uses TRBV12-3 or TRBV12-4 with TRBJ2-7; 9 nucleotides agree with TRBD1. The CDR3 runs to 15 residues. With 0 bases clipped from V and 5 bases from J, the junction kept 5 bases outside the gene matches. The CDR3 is CASSLAQGADNEQYF. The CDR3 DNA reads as TGTGCCAGCAGTTTAGCACAGGGGGCCGACAACGAGCAGTACTTC.

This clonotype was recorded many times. The CDR3 reads CSARVGGESNTGELFF. The CDR3 region has the DNA TGCAGTGCTAGAGTGGGGGGAGAGTCGAACACCGGGGAGCTGTTTTTT. This chain joins TRBV20-1 and TRBJ2-2; a weak D match, TRBD2 (6 bases). Germline V gene sequence: CDR1 DFQATT, CDR2 SNEGSKA (reference sequence). The CDR3 is 16 residues long. Trimming took off 1 base at V and 0 bases at J, with 12 bases between the two ends.

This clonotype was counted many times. The CDR3 is CATSGGTGSNTEAFF. The CDR3 nucleotides read TGTGCCACCAGCGGCGGGACAGGAAGTAACACTGAAGCTTTCTTT. The rearrangement links TRBV24-1 to TRBJ1-1, with 8 bases fitting TRBD1. The germline gives CDR1 KGHDR, CDR2 SFDVKD. The V gene end was trimmed by 7 bases and the J gene end by 2 bases; junction bases not matched to a gene: 8. This CDR3 is built from 15 residues.